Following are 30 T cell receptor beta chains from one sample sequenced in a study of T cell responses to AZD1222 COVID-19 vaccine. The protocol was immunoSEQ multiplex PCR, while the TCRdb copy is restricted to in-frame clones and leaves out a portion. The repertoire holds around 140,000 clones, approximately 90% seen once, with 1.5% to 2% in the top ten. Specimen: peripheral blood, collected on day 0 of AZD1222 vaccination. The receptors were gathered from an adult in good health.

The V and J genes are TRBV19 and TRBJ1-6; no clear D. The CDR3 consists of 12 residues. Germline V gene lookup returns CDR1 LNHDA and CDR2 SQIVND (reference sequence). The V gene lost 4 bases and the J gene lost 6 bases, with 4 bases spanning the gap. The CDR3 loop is CASSTSNSPLHF. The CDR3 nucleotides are TGTGCCAGTAGTACAAGTAATTCACCCCTCCACTTT.

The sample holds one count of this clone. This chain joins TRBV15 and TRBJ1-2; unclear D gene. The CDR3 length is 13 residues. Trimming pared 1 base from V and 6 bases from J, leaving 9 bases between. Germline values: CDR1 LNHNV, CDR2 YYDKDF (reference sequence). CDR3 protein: CATSRGGGDGYTF. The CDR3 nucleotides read TGTGCCACCAGCAGAGGGGGTGGTGATGGCTACACCTTC.

CDR3 DNA sequence: TGTGCCAGCAGCCCAAGCGGGAGTTATCCAGATGAGCAGTTCTTC. The encoded protein is CASSPSGSYPDEQFF. This chain links TRBV4-2 with TRBJ2-1; the match to TRBD2 covers 8 bases. This CDR3 comprises 15 residues. V lost 4 bases and J lost 8; bases outside the gene matches: 10. The V gene's germline CDR1 is LGHNA and CDR2 YNFKEQ.

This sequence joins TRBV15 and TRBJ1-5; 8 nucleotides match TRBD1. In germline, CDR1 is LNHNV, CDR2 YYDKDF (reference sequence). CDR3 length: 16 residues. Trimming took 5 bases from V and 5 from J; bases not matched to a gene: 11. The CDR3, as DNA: TGTGCCACCAGCCGGACAGGGACTCCAGGGGATCAGCCCCAGCATTTT. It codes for CATSRTGTPGDQPQHF.

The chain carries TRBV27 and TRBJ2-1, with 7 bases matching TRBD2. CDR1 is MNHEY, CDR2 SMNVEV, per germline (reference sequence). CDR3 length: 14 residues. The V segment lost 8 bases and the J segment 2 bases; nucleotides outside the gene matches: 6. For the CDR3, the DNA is TGTGCCAGCGTACCGGGACTACCCTACAATGAGCAGTTCTTC. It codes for CASVPGLPYNEQFF.

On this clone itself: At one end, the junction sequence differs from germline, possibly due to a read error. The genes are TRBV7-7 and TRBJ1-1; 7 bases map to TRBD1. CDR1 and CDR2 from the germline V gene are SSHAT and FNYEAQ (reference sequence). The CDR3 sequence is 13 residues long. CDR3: CASSPEEGGEAFF. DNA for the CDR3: TGTGCTAGCAGCCCAGAGGAAGGGGGCGAAGCTTTCTTT.

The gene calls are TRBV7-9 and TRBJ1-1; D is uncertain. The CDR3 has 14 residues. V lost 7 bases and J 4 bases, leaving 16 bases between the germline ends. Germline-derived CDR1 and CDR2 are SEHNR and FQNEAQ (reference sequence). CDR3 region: CASIQSGGSTEAFF. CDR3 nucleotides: TGTGCCAGCATCCAGTCCGGCGGGTCCACTGAAGCTTTCTTT. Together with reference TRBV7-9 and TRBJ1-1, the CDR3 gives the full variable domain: DTGVSQNPRHKITKRGQNVTFRCDPISEHNRLYWYRQTLGQGPEFLTYFQNEAQLEKSRLLSDRFSAERPKGSFSTLEIQRTEQGDSAMYLCASIQSGGSTEAFFGQGTRLTVV.

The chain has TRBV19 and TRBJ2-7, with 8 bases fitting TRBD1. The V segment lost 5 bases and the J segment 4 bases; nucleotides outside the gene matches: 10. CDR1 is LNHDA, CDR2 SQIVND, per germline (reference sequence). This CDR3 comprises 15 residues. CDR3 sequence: CASSPSWTGYYEQYF. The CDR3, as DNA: TGTGCCAGTAGTCCGTCGTGGACAGGGTATTACGAGCAGTACTTC. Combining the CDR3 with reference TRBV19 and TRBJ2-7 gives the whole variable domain DGGITQSPKYLFRKEGQNVTLSCEQNLNHDAMYWYRQDPGQGLRLIYYSQIVNDFQKGDIAEGYSVSREKKESFPLTVTSAQKNPTAFYLCASSPSWTGYYEQYFGPGTRLTVT.

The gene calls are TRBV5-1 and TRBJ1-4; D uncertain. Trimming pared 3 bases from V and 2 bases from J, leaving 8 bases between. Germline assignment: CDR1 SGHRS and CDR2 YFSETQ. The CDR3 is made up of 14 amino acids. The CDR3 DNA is TGCGCCAGCAGCTCCGGCAGGACTAATGAAAAACTGTTTTTT. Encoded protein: CASSSGRTNEKLFF.

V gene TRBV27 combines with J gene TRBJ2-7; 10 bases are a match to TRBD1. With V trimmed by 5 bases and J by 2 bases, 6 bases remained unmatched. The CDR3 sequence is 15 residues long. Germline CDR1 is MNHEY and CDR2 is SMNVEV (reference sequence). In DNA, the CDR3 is TGTGCCAGCAGTGCACGACAGGGGGCAGCCTACGAGCAGTACTTC. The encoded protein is CASSARQGAAYEQYF.

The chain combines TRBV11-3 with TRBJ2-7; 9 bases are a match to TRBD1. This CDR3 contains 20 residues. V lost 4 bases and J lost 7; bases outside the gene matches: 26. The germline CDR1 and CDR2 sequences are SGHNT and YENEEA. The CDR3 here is CASSSTAQDITGGSYMEQYF. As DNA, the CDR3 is TGTGCCAGCAGCTCCACCGCCCAGGACATTACAGGGGGCTCTTATATGGAGCAGTACTTC.

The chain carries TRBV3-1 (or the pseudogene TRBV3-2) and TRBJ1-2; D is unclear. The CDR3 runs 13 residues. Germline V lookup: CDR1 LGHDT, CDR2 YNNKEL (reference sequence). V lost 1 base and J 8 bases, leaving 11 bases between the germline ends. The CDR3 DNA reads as TGTGCCAGCAGCCAAGTGGAGGTAGGCGGCTACACCTTC. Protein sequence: CASSQVEVGGYTF.

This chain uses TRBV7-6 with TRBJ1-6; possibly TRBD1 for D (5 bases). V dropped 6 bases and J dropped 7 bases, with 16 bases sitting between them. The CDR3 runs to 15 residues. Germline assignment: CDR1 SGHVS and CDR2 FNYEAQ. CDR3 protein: CASSFGTPRNSPLHF. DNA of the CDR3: TGTGCCAGCAGTTTCGGGACTCCGAGAAATTCACCCCTCCACTTT.

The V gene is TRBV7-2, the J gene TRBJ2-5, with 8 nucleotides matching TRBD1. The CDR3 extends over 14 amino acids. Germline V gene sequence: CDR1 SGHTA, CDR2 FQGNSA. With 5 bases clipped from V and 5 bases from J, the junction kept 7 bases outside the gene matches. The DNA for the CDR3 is TGTGCCAGCAGCCCCCGGACAGGGAGGGAGACCCAGTACTTC. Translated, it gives CASSPRTGRETQYF.

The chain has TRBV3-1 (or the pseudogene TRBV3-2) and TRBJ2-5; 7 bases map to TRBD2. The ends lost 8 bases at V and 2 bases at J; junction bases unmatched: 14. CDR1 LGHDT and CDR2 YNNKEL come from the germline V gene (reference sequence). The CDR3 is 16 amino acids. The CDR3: CASSPRGAGRQETQYF. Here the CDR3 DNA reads TGTGCCAGCTCTCCTCGTGGAGCGGGAAGGCAAGAGACCCAGTACTTC.

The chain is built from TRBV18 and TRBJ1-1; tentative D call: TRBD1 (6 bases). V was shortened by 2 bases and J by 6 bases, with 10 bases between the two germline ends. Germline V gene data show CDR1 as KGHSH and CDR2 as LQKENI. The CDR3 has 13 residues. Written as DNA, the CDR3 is TGTGCCAGCTCACCAAGACAGGTTCCTGAAGCTTTCTTT. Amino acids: CASSPRQVPEAFF.

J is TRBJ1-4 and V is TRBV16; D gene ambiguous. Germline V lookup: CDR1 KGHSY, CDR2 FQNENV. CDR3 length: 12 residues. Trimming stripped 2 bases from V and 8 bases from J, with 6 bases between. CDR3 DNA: TGTGCCAGCAGCCAAGAACAGGAAAAACTGTTTTTT. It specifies CASSQEQEKLFF.

The CDR3 DNA reads TGTGCCAGTAGTATGGGCCGGACAGCTATGAACACTGAAGCTTTCTTT. Protein product: CASSMGRTAMNTEAFF. V and J are TRBV19 and TRBJ1-1, with D perhaps TRBD1 (6 bases). Trimming removed 3 bases from V and 0 bases from J, with 14 bases in between. CDR1 LNHDA and CDR2 SQIVND come from the germline V gene (reference sequence). This CDR3 has 16 residues.

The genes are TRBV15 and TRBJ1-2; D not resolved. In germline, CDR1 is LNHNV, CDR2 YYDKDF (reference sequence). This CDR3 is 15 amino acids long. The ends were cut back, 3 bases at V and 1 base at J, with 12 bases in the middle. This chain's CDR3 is CATSSPGSYNYGYTF. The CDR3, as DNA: TGTGCCACCAGCAGCCCCGGGTCTTATAACTATGGCTACACCTTC. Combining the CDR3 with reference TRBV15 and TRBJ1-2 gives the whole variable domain DAMVIQNPRYQVTQFGKPVTLSCSQTLNHNVMYWYQQKSSQAPKLLFHYYDKDFNNEADTPDNFQSRRPNTSFCFLDIRSPGLGDTAMYLCATSSPGSYNYGYTFGSGTRLTVV.

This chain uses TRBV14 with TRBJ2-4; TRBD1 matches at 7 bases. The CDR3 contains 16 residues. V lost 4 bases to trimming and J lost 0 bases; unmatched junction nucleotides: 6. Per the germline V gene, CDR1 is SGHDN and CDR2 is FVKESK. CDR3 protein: CASSRGTALAKNIQYF. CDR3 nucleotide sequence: TGTGCCAGCAGCCGAGGGACAGCCTTAGCCAAAAACATTCAGTACTTC.

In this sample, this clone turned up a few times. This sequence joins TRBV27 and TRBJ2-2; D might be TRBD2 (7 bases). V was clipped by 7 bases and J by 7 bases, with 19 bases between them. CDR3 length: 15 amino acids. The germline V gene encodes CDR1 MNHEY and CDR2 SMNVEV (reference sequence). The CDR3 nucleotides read TGTGCCAGCACCCCATGGGGGGGCTATAACGGGGAGCTGTTTTTT. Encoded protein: CASTPWGGYNGELFF.

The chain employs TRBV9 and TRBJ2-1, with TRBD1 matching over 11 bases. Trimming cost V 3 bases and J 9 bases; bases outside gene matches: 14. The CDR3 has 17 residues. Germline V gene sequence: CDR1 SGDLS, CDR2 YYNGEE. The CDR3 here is CASSDYPRDRGAGEQFF. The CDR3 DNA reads TGTGCCAGCAGCGATTACCCCCGGGACAGGGGGGCAGGTGAGCAGTTCTTC.

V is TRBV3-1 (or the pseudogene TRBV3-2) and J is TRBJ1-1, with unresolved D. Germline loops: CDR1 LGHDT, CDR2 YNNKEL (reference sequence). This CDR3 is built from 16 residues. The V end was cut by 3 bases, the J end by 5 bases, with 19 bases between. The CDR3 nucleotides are TGTGCCAGCAGCCACCGGGCTTACCAAGCGGGGACTGAAGCTTTCTTT. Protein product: CASSHRAYQAGTEAFF.

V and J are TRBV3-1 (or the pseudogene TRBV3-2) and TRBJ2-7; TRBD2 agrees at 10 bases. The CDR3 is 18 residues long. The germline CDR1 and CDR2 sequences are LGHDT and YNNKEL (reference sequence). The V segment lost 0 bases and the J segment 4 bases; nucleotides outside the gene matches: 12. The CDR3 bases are TGTGCCAGCAGCCAAGATCGATTCCGTGGGACTAGCGTATACGAGCAGTACTTC. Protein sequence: CASSQDRFRGTSVYEQYF.

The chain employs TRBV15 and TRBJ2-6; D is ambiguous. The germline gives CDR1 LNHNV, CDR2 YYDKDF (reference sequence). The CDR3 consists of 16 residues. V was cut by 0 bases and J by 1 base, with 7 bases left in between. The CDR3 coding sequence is TGTGCCACCAGCAGAGATCTCGGTTCTGGGGCCAACGTCCTGACTTTC. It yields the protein CATSRDLGSGANVLTF.

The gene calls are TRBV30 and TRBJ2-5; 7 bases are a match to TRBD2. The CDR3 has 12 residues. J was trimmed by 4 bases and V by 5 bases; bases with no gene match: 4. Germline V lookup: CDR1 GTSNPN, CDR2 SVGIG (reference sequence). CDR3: CAWGGDVETQYF. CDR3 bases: TGTGCCTGGGGGGGGGACGTAGAGACCCAGTACTTC.

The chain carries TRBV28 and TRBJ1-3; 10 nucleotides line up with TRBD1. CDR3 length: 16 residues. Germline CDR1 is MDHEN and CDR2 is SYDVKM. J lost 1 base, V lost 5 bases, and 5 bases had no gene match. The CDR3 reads CASSKTGGASGNTIYF. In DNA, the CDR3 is TGTGCCAGCAGTAAGACAGGGGGCGCATCTGGAAACACCATATATTTT.

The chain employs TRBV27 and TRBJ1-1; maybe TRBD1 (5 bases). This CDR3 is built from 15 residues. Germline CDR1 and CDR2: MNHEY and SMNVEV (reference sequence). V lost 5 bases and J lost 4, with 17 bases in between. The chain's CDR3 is CASSKSPDSGTEAFF. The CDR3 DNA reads TGTGCCAGCAGTAAATCCCCAGACAGCGGCACTGAAGCTTTCTTT.

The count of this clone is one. CDR3 sequence (DNA): TGTGCCTGGAGTGTACCGGCAGCCGGCTACACCTTC. Translating it yields CAWSVPAAGYTF. This chain uses TRBV30 with TRBJ1-2, with unresolved D. In germline, CDR1 is GTSNPN, CDR2 SVGIG (reference sequence). With 0 bases removed from V and 8 bases from J, the gap between germline ends came to 10 bases. CDR3 length: 12 amino acids.

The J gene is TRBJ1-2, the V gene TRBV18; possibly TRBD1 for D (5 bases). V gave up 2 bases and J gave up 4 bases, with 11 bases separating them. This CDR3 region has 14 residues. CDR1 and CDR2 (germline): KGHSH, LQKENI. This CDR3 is CASSPTPQVYGYTF. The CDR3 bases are TGTGCCAGCTCACCAACGCCACAGGTCTATGGCTACACCTTC. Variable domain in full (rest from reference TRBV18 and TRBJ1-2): NAGVMQNPRHLVRRRGQEARLRCSPMKGHSHVYWYRQLPEEGLKFMVYLQKENIIDESGMPKERFSAEFPKEGPSILRIQQVVRGDSAAYFCASSPTPQVYGYTFGSGTRLTVV.